The T cell receptor (beta chain) described here comes from a study of T cell responses to AZD1222 COVID-19 vaccine. Germline CDR1 is GTSNPN and CDR2 is SVGIG (reference sequence). The V gene end was trimmed by 8 bases and the J gene end by 6 bases; junction bases not matched to a gene: 5. The length of the CDR3 is 11 residues. Assay: immunoSEQ multiplex PCR; the TCRdb copy retains only in-frame clones and omits some. The sample carries some 150,000 clones, about 90% recorded once. The sample was peripheral blood, taken on day 0 of MenACWY control vaccination. The rearrangement uses TRBV30 and TRBJ2-7, with TRBD1 identical over 9 bases. The clonotype originates from an adult in good health. This CDR3 reads CARSTGGEQYF. In DNA, the CDR3 is TGTGCCCGCTCGACAGGGGGCGAGCAGTACTTC.